This T cell receptor (beta chain) emerged from a study of naive and memory T cell subsets. Study-level results: Gini index rose across naive, CM, EM and EMRA in CD4 and CD8. Over 85% of naive TCR sequences appeared only once after error correction, unlike memory subsets.

Notes on this clonotype: The antigen is undetermined.

Both TRBC1 and TRBC2 were covered by a beta constant-region primer of two equimolar oligonucleotides. TCRdb reanalysed the UMI-ligation and nested PCR reads using MiXCR and keeps one entry per CDR3 protein. This table has under 40,000 distinct CDR3 sequences, roughly 13% appearing once. Separate alpha and beta amplification began at the second PCR step. CD8 T cells were positively selected from what remained after CD4 positive selection. Material for sequencing was effector memory CD4+ T cells from blood. Subset defined: effector memory, CD45RA- CD27-. The TCR comes from a human donor in good health.

CDR3 region: CASTHNDQPQHF. CDR3 sequence (DNA): TGTGCCAGCACCCACAATGATCAGCCCCAGCATTTT. The J gene is TRBJ1-5, the V gene TRBV12-3 or TRBV12-4; D gene uncertain. This CDR3 comprises 12 residues. Trimming pared 7 bases from V and 5 bases from J, leaving 9 bases between.